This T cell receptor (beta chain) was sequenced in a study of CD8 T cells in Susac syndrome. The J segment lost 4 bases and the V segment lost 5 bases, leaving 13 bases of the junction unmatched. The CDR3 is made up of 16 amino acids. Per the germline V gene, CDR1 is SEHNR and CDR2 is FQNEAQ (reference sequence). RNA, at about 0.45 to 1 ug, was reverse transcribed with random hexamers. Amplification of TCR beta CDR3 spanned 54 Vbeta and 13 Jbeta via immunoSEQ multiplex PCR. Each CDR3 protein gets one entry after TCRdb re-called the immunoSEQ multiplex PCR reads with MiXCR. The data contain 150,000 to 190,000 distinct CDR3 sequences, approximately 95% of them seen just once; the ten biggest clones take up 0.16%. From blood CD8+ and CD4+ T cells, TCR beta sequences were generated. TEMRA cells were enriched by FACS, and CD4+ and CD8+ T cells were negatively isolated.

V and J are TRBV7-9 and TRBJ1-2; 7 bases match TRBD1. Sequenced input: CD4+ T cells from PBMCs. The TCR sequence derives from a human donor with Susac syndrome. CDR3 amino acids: CASSPGATGEGYGYTF. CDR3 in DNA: TGTGCCAGCAGCCCAGGAGCAACAGGGGAAGGCTATGGCTACACCTTC.